Below, 11 T cell receptor beta chains from the same sample are listed, as sequenced in a study of immune heterogeneity within non-small cell lung tumors. Template came from bulk tumor genomic DNA, at 500 to 650 ng per sample. From each primary tumor, several far-apart biopsies were obtained during surgery. Curative surgery was undertaken by patients, who had untreated, newly diagnosed non-small cell lung cancer. In a multiplex PCR, 32 V and 13 J primers amplified TCR beta CDR3. TCRdb re-called the multiplex PCR reads through MiXCR, storing one row per CDR3 protein. The sample has fewer than 25,000 distinct CDR3 sequences, 25% to 30% seen once. The material sequenced was lung tumor tissue. These receptors were collected from a man aged 35 to 55 with non-small cell lung cancer.

The DNA of the CDR3 is TGTGCCAGCAGCCAAGCTCCCCGCTCCCCCAACTACGAGCAGTACTTC. Its protein product is CASSQAPRSPNYEQYF. The chain employs TRBV14 and TRBJ2-7; D gene unclear. Germline loops: CDR1 SGHDN, CDR2 FVKESK. This CDR3 contains 16 residues. Between the trimmed V and J ends, which lost 1 base and 3 bases, there was a span of 16 bases.

Regarding this clonotype: This may come from a read error, since a much larger clone is one base off. This sequence joins TRBV6-5 and TRBJ2-3; D is possibly TRBD1 (5 bases). The CDR3 consists of 15 residues. The V end was cut by 4 bases, the J end by 0 bases, with 11 bases between. The V gene's germline CDR1 is MNHEY and CDR2 SVGAGI. The chain's CDR3 is CASSSWGVSTDTQYF. For the CDR3, the DNA is TGTGCCAGCAGTTCCTGGGGCGTTAGCACAGATACGCAGTATTTT.

This clonotype was seen repeatedly, ten times or more. The rearrangement joins TRBV28 to TRBJ1-1; D remains unclear. The germline V and J ends were trimmed by 5 bases and 0 bases, with 7 bases remaining between them. Germline loops: CDR1 MDHEN, CDR2 SYDVKM. The CDR3 extends over 13 amino acids. The CDR3 spells CASSEALNTEAFF. CDR3 coding DNA: TGTGCCAGCAGTGAGGCGCTGAACACTGAAGCTTTCTTT.

The CDR3 DNA reads TGTGCCAGCAGCGTAGGGAGCGGTCACACAGATACGCAGTATTTT. The encoded protein is CASSVGSGHTDTQYF. The J gene is TRBJ2-3, the V gene TRBV9, with D tentatively TRBD2 (5 bases). The CDR3 totals 15 residues. The ends were cut back, 0 bases at V and 2 bases at J, with 10 bases in the middle. The germline CDR1 and CDR2 sequences are SGDLS and YYNGEE.

This clonotype was observed many times. The chain links TRBV7-8 to TRBJ2-5; TRBD2 aligns across 9 bases. Germline loops: CDR1 SGHVS, CDR2 FQNEAQ. The CDR3 is made up of 14 amino acids. Trimming at V came to 6 bases and at J to 5 bases, leaving 7 bases not matched to a gene. CDR3 in DNA: TGTGCCAGCAGTTTAAGGGCGGGAGGGGAGACCCAGTACTTC. Its protein product is CASSLRAGGETQYF.

Relative to its sample, this clonotype is medium-sized (0.01 to 0.1%). The J gene is TRBJ2-3, the V gene TRBV2; TRBD2 matches at 16 bases. This CDR3 is 18 amino acids long. Germline CDR1 reads SNHLY; CDR2 reads FYNNEI. J gave up 6 bases and V 3 bases, and 9 bases lay outside the gene matches. The CDR3 sequence: CASSEEPGLAGGPDTQYF. The CDR3 region has the DNA TGTGCCAGCAGTGAGGAACCGGGACTAGCGGGAGGGCCGGATACGCAGTATTTT.

As regards this clonotype: A clone one base away is much larger, so this may be a read error. This chain's CDR3 is CASTGPDYGQYF. The CDR3 bases are TGTGCCAGCACAGGACCTGACTACGGGCAGTACTTC. The V gene is TRBV27, the J gene TRBJ2-7; the D gene is possibly TRBD2 (5 bases). The CDR3 runs 12 residues. Germline V lookup: CDR1 MNHEY, CDR2 SMNVEV (reference sequence).

Ten or more counts support this clonotype. The DNA for the CDR3 is TGTGCCAGCAGCCCCGGGACGATGGCCGGGGAGCTGTTTTTT. As protein: CASSPGTMAGELFF. This chain connects TRBV5-5 to TRBJ2-2; D is tentatively TRBD1 or TRBD2 (5 bases each). The CDR3 length is 14 residues. Germline V lookup: CDR1 SGHKS, CDR2 YYEKEE (reference sequence). Trimming took off 4 bases at V and 6 bases at J, with 13 bases between the two ends.

This clonotype was found once. This chain joins TRBV25-1 and TRBJ1-1; TRBD1 is a possible D gene (6 bases). V was cut by 11 bases and J by 6 bases, with 16 bases left in between. Germline values: CDR1 MGHDK, CDR2 SYGVNS. The CDR3 has 12 amino acids. The CDR3 DNA reads as TGTGCCGTTGGTGGGGGCGTGGCTGAAGCTTTCTTT. Translating it yields CAVGGGVAEAFF.

This clonotype occurred many times. The chain carries TRBV6-1 and TRBJ1-2, with D perhaps matching TRBD1 (6 bases). CDR1 and CDR2 (germline): MNHNS, SASEGT. CDR3 length equals 12 residues. V was shortened by 5 bases and J by 4 bases, with 8 bases between the two germline ends. In DNA, the CDR3 is TGTGCCAGCAGTACAGGGCGCTATGGCTACACCTTC. This translates into CASSTGRYGYTF.

The table lists this clonotype with many counts. V gene TRBV6-1 combines with J gene TRBJ2-1; 8 nucleotides line up with TRBD1. The CDR3 is made up of 15 amino acids. In germline, CDR1 is MNHNS, CDR2 SASEGT. The trim removed 7 bases at V and 5 bases at J, leaving 10 bases unmatched. CDR3 sequence: CASTTGTGGNNEQFF. Written as DNA, the CDR3 is TGTGCCAGCACCACCGGGACAGGTGGAAACAATGAGCAGTTCTTC.